This T cell receptor beta chain was profiled in a study of cytomegalovirus exposure and HLA in healthy donors. This clone was detected only a few times. This sample also contains other DNA sequences that code for the same CDR3. The primer mix had 60 Vbeta and 13 Jbeta primers. Data came from immunoSEQ multiplex PCR; TCRdb stores just in-frame clones and leaves some out. The table includes about 120,000 clones, about 10% detected once. This CDR3 spans 13 amino acids. The V gene lost 3 bases and the J gene lost 1 base, with 7 bases spanning the gap. Germline V gives CDR1 LNHDA, CDR2 SQIVND (reference sequence).

The J gene is TRBJ2-7, the V gene TRBV19, with D unresolved. This sequence originates from a man aged 25 to 45 in good health and CMV-seronegative. Sequenced material: PBMCs. The CDR3 bases are TGTGCCAGTAGTATCGGCGGTTCCTACGAGCAGTACTTC. It specifies CASSIGGSYEQYF.